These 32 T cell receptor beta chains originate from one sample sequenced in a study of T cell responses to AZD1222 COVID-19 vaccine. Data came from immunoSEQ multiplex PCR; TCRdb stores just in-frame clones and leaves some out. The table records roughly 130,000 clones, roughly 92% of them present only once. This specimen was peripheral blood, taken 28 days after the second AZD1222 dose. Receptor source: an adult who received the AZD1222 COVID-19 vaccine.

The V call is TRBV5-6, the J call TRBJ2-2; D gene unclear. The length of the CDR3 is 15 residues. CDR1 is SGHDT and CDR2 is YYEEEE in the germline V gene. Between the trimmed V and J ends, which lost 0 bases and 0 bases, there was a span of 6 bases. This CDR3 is CASSLVPPNTGELFF. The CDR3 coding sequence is TGTGCCAGCAGCTTGGTCCCCCCGAACACCGGGGAGCTGTTTTTT.

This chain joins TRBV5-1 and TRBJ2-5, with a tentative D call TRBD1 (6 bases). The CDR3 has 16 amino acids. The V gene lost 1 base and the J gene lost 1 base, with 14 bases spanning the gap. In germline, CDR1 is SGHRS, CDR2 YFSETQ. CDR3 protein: CASSLSGVGGQETQYF. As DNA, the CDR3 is TGCGCCAGCAGCTTGTCAGGGGTTGGGGGCCAAGAGACCCAGTACTTC.

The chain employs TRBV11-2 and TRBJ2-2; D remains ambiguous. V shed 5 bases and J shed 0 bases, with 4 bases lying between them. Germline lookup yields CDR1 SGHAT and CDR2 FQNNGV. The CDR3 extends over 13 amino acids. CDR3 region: CASSVTNTGELFF. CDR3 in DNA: TGTGCCAGCAGCGTGACGAACACCGGGGAGCTGTTTTTT.

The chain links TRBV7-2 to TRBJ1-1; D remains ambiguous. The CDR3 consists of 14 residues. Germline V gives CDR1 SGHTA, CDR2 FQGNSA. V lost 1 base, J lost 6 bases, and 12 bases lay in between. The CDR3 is CASSLGSGFPEAFF. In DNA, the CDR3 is TGTGCCAGCAGCTTAGGGTCGGGGTTCCCTGAAGCTTTCTTT.

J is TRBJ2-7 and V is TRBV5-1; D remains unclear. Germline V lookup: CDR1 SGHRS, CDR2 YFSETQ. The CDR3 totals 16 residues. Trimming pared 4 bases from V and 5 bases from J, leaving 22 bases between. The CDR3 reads CASSQNVEHRVNEQYF. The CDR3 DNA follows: TGCGCCAGCAGCCAAAACGTTGAGCACAGAGTGAACGAGCAGTACTTC.

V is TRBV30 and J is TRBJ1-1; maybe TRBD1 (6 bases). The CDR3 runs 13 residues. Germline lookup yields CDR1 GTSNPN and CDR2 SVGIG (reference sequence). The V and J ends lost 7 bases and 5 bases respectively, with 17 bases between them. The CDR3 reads CALITGTLTEAFF. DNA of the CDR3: TGTGCCTTAATAACAGGGACATTGACTGAAGCTTTCTTT.

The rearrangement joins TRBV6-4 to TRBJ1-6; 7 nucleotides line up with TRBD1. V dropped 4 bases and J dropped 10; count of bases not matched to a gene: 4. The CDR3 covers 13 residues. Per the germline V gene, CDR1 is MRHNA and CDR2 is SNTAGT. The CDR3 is CASSGQGDSPLHF. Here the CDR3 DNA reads TGTGCCAGCAGTGGACAGGGAGACTCACCCCTCCACTTT.

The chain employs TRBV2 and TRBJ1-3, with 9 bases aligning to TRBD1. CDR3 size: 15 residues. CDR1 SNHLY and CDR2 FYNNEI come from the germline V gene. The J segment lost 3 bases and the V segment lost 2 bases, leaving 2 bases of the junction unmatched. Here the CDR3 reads CASSETGGVGNTIYF. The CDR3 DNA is TGTGCCAGCAGTGAAACAGGGGGCGTTGGAAACACCATATATTTT.

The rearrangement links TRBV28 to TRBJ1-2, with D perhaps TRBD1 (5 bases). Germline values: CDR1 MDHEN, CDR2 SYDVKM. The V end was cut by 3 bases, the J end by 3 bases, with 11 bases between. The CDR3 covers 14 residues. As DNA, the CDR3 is TGTGCCAGCAGTTTGGGGGGGATGTACTATGGCTACACCTTC. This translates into CASSLGGMYYGYTF.

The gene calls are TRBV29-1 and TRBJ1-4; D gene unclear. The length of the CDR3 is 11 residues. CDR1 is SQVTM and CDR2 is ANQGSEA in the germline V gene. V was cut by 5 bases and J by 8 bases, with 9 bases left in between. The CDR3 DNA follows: TGCAGCGTTCGCATCAGGGAAAAACTGTTTTTT. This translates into CSVRIREKLFF. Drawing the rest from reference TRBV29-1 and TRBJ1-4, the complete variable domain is SAVISQKPSRDICQRGTSLTIQCQVDSQVTMMFWYRQQPGQSLTLIATANQGSEATYESGFVIDKFPISRPNLTFSTLTVSNMSPEDSSIYLCSVRIREKLFFGSGTQLSVL.

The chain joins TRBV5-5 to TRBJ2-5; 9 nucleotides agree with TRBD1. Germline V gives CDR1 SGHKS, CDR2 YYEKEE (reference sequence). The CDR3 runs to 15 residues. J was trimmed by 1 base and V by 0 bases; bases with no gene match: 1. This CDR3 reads CASSLGQGGQETQYF. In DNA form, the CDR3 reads TGTGCCAGCAGCTTGGGACAGGGGGGCCAAGAGACCCAGTACTTC.

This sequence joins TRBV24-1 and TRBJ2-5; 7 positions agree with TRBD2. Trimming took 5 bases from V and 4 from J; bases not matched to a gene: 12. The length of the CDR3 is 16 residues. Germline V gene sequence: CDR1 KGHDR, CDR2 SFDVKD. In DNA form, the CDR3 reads TGTGCCACCAGTGCTTTAGGGGACTACCCTCCAGAGACCCAGTACTTC. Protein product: CATSALGDYPPETQYF.

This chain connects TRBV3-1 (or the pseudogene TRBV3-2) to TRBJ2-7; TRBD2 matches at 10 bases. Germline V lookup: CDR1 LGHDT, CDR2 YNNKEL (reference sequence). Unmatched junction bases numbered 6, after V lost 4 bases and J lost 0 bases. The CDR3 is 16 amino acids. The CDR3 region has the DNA TGTGCCAGCAGCCGTCGGACTAGCGGTCTCTCCTACGAGCAGTACTTC. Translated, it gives CASSRRTSGLSYEQYF.

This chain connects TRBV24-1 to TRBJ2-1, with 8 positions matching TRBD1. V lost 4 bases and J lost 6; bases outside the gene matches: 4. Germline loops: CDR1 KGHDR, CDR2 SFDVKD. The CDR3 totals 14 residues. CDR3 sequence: CATSEGQVINEQFF. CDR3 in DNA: TGTGCCACCAGTGAGGGACAGGTTATCAATGAGCAGTTCTTC.

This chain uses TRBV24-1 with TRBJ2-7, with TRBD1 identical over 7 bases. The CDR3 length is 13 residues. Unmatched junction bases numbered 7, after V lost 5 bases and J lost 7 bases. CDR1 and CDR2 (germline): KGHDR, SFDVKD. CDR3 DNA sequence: TGTGCCACCAGTGGTTCTACAGGGGCTGAGCAGTACTTC. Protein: CATSGSTGAEQYF.

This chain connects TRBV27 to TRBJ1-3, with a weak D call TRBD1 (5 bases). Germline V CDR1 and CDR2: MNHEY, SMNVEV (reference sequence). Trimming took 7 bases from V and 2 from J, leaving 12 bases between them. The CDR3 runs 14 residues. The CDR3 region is CASKRWGPGNTIYF. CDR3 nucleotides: TGTGCCAGCAAGCGATGGGGCCCTGGAAACACCATATATTTT.

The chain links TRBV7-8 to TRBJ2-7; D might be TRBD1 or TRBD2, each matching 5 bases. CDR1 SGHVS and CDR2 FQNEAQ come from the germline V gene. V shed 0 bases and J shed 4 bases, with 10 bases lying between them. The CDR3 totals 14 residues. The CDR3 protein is CASSLAGVEYEQYF. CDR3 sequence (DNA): TGTGCCAGCAGCTTAGCGGGGGTAGAGTACGAGCAGTACTTC.

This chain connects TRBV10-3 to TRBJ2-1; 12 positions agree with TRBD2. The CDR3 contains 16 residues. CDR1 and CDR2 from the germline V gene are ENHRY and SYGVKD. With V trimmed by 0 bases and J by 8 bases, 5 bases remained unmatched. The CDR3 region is CAISESRTSGVDEQFF. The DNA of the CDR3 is TGTGCCATCAGTGAGTCTCGGACTAGCGGGGTGGATGAGCAGTTCTTC.

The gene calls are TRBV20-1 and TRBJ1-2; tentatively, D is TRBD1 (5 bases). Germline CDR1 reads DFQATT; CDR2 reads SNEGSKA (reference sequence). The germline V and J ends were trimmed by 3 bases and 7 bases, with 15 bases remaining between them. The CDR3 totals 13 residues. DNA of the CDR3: TGCAGTGCTAGTCGGGGCGACGATATTGGCTACACCTTC. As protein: CSASRGDDIGYTF.

The CDR3 loop is CASSLARDLNQPQHF. CDR3 coding DNA: TGTGCCAGCAGCTTAGCGAGAGACCTAAATCAGCCCCAGCATTTT. The V gene is TRBV7-2, the J gene TRBJ1-5; D is unclear. Germline V gives CDR1 SGHTA, CDR2 FQGNSA. The CDR3 sequence is 15 residues long. Trimming left V 0 bases short and J 4 bases short, with 10 bases between.

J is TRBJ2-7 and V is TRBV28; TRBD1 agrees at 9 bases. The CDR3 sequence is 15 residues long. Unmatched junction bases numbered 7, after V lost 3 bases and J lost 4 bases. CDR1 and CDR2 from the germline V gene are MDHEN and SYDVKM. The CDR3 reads CASSFLTGGNYEQYF. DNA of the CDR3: TGTGCCAGCAGTTTCCTTACAGGGGGCAATTACGAGCAGTACTTC.

The CDR3 DNA reads TGCGCCAGCAGCTCCACCGGGACAGGGAATGAAAAACTGTTTTTT. This sequence encodes CASSSTGTGNEKLFF. This chain links TRBV5-1 with TRBJ1-4, with TRBD1 matching 9 bases. Germline assignment: CDR1 SGHRS and CDR2 YFSETQ. CDR3 length equals 15 residues. Germline trimming cut 3 bases from V and 5 bases from J; bases unmatched to any gene: 5.

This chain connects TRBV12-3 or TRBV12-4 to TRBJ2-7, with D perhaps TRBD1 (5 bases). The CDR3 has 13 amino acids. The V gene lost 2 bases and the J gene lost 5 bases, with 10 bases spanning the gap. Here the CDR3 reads CASSLTRRDEQYF. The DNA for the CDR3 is TGTGCCAGCAGTTTAACCCGCAGGGACGAGCAGTACTTC.

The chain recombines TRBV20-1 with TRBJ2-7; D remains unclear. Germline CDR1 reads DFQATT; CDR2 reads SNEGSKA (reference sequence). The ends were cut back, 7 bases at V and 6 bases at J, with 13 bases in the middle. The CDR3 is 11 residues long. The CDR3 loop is CSVHLRAEQYF. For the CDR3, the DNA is TGCAGTGTTCATCTAAGGGCCGAGCAGTACTTC.

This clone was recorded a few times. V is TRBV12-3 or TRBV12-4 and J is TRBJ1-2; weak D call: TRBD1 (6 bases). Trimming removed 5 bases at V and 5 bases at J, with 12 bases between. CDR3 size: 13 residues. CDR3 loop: CASSKQGRYGYTF. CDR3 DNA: TGTGCCAGCAGTAAACAGGGAAGGTATGGCTACACCTTC.

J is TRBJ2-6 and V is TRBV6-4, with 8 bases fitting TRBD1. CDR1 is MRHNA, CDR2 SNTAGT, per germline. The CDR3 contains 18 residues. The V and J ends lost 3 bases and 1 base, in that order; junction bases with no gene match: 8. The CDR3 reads CASSEFAGGVSGANVLTF. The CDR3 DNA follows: TGTGCCAGCAGTGAATTTGCAGGGGGCGTTTCTGGGGCCAACGTCCTGACTTTC.

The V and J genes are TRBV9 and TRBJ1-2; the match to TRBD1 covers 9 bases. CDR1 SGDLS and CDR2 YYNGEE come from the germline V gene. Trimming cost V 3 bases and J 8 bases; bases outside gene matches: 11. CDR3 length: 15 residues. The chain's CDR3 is CASSDYRGQGEGYTF. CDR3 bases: TGTGCCAGCAGCGATTACAGGGGGCAGGGAGAGGGCTACACCTTC.

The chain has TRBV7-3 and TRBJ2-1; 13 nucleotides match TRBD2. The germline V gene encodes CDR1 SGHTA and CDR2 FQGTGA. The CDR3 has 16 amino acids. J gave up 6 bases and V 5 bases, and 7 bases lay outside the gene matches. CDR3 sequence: CASSKPTSGRSNEQFF. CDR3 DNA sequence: TGTGCCAGCAGCAAACCGACTAGCGGGAGGAGCAATGAGCAGTTCTTC.

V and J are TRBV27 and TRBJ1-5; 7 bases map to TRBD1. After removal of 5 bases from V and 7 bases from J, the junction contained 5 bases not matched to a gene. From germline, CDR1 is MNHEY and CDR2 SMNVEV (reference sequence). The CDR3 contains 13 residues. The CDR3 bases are TGTGCCAGCAGTCCCCAGGGGGTACAGCCCCAGCATTTT. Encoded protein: CASSPQGVQPQHF.

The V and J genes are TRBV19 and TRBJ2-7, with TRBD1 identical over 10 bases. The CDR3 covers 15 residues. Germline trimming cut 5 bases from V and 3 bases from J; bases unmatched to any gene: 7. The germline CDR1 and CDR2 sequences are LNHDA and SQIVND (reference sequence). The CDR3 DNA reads TGTGCCAGTAGTGCCGGGACAGGGGCCATCTACGAGCAGTACTTC. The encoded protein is CASSAGTGAIYEQYF. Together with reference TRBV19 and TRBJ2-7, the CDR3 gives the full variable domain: DGGITQSPKYLFRKEGQNVTLSCEQNLNHDAMYWYRQDPGQGLRLIYYSQIVNDFQKGDIAEGYSVSREKKESFPLTVTSAQKNPTAFYLCASSAGTGAIYEQYFGPGTRLTVT.

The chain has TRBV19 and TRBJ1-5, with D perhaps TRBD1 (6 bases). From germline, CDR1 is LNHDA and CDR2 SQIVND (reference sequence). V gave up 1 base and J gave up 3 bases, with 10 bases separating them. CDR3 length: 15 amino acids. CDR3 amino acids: CASSIGGQVNQPQHF. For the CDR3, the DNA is TGTGCCAGTAGTATAGGGGGGCAAGTCAATCAGCCCCAGCATTTT.

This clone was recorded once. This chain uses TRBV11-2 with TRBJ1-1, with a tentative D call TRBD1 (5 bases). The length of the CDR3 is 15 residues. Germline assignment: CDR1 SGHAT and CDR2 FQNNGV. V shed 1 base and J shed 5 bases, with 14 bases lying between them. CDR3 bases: TGTGCCAGCAGCTTAGTGGGACCAGGGAAGACTGAAGCTTTCTTT. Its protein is CASSLVGPGKTEAFF.